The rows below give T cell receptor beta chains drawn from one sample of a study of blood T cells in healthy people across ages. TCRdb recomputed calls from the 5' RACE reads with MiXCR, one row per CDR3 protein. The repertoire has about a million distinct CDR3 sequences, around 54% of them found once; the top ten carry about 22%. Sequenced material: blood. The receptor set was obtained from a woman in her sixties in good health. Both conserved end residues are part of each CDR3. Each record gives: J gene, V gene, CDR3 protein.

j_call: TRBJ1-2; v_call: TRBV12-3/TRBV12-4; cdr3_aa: CASSLRAGKDAEYGYTF
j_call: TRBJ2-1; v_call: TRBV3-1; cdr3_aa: CASSQELAAGNEQFF
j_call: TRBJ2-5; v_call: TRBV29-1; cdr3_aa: CSVERGLYNEQYF
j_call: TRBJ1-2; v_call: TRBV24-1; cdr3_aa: CATSDGTGVSSTF
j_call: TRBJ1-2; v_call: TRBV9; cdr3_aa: CASSVTGNSYYGYTF
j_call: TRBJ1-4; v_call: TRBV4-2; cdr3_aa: CASGQDLSPEKLFF
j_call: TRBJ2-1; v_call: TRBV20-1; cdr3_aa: CSAGRQGLSEQFF
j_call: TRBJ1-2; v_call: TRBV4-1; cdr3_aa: CASSQEGVHSYGYTF
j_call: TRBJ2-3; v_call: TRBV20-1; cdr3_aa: CSAPTSADTQYF
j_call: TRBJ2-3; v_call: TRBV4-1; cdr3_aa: CASSQDSTSGRPDTQYF